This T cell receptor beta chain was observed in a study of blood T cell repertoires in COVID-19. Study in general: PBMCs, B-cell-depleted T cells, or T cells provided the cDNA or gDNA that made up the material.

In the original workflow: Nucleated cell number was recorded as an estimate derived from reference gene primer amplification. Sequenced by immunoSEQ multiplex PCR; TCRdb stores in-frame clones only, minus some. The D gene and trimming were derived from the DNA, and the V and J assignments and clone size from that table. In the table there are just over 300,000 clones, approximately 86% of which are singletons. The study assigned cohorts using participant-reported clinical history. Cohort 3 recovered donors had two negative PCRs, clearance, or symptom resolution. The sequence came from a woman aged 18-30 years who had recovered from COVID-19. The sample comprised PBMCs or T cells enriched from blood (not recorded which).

Here the CDR3 reads CASSYAIAGGDEQFF. The CDR3 DNA is TGTGCCAGCAGTTACGCTATAGCCGGTGGCGATGAGCAGTTCTTC. The chain couples TRBV6-2 or TRBV6-3 to TRBJ2-1; D unresolved. Germline assignment: CDR1 MNHEY and CDR2 SVGEGT. The CDR3 spans 15 residues. V was pared by 2 bases and J by 8 bases, with 16 bases between.